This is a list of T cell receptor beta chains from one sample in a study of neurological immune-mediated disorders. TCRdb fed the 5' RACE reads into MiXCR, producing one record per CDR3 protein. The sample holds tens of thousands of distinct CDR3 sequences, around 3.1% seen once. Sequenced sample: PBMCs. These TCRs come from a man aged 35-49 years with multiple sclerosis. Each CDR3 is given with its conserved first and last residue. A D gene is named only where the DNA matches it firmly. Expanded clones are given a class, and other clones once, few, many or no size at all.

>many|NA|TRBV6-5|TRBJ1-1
CASSYSRGNTEAFF
TGTGCCAGCAGTTACTCCAGGGGGAACACTGAAGCTTTCTTT
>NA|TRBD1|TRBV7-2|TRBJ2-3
CASSMTTGYGTDTQYF
TGTGCCAGCAGCATGACGACAGGGTACGGCACAGATACGCAGTATTTT
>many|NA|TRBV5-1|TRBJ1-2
CASSLYGQGIDYGYTF
TGCGCCAGCAGCTTGTATGGGCAGGGGATCGACTATGGCTACACCTTC
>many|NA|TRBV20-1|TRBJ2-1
CSASGPGYEQFF
TGCAGTGCTAGCGGCCCAGGATATGAGCAGTTCTTC
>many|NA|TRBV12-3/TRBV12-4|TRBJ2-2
CASSSLRRELFF
TGTGCCAGCAGTTCGCTTAGAAGGGAGCTGTTTTTT
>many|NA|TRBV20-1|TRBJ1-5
CSARPGSGNQPQHF
TGCAGTGCTAGACCGGGGTCAGGCAATCAGCCCCAGCATTTT
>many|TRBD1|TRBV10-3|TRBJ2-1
CAISAGQGASNEQFF
TGTGCCATCAGTGCAGGACAGGGGGCGTCTAATGAGCAGTTCTTC
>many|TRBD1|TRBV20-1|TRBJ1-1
CSARESFRTGENTEAFF
TGCAGTGCTAGAGAATCTTTCCGGACAGGGGAGAACACTGAAGCTTTCTTT
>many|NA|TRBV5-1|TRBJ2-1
CASSWGGDRGRDEQFF
TGCGCCAGCAGCTGGGGTGGGGACCGAGGAAGGGATGAGCAGTTCTTC
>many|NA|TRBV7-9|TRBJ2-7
CASSNRKGDKQYF
TGTGCCAGCAGCAACCGAAAGGGGGACAAGCAGTACTTC
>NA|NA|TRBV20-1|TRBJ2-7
CSARRGLSYEQYF
TGCAGTGCTAGACGCGGTCTCTCCTACGAGCAGTACTTC
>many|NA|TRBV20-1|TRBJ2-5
CSARDRMGSETQYF
TGCAGTGCTAGAGATCGGATGGGATCAGAGACCCAGTACTTC
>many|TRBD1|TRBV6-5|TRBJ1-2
CASSLRGRNGYTF
TGTGCCAGCAGCCTCAGGGGGCGCAATGGCTACACCTTC
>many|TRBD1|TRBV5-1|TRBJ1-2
CASSFPGGDDGYTF
TGCGCCAGCAGCTTCCCAGGGGGCGACGATGGCTACACCTTC
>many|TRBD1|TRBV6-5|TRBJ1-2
CASRTGATNYGYTF
TGTGCCAGCAGGACAGGGGCGACTAACTATGGCTACACCTTC
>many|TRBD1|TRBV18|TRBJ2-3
CASSPRQGTDTQYF
TGTGCCAGCTCACCCCGACAGGGGACAGATACGCAGTATTTT
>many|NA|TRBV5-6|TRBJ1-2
CASSLVGDGYTF
TGTGCCAGCAGCTTGGTTGGTGATGGCTACACCTTC
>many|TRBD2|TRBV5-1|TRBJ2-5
CASSLSGGSWGETQYF
TGCGCCAGCAGCCTGTCGGGCGGGAGTTGGGGAGAGACCCAGTACTTC
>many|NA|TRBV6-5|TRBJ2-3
CASSYSGRVTDTQYF
TGTGCCAGCAGTTACTCGGGCAGGGTCACAGATACGCAGTATTTT
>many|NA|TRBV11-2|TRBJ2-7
CASSSSGYEQYF
TGTGCCAGCAGCAGCTCGGGCTACGAGCAGTACTTC
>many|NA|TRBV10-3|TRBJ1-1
CAISDRWDTEAFF
TGTGCCATCAGTGATCGATGGGACACTGAAGCTTTCTTT
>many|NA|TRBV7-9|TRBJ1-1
CASSLDPGMNTEAFF
TGTGCCAGCAGCTTAGATCCAGGGATGAACACTGAAGCTTTCTTT
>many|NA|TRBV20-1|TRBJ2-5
CSARASQETQYF
TGCAGTGCTAGGGCTAGTCAAGAGACCCAGTACTTC
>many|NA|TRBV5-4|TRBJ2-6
CASSLGGSGANVLTF
TGTGCCAGCAGCTTGGGGGGCTCTGGGGCCAACGTCCTGACTTTC
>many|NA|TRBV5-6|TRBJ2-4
CASSLLSGGRGNIQYF
TGTGCCAGCAGCTTGTTATCCGGGGGCCGGGGAAACATTCAGTACTTC
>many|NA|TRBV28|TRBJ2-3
CASSFGSTDTQYF
TGTGCCAGCAGTTTTGGGAGCACAGATACGCAGTATTTT
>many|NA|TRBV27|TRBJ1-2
CASSPRTGLNYGYTF
TGTGCCAGCAGTCCCCGTACAGGGTTGAACTATGGCTACACCTTC
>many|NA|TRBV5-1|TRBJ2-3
CASSLLQFVDTQYF
TGCGCCAGCAGCTTGCTACAGTTCGTAGATACGCAGTATTTT